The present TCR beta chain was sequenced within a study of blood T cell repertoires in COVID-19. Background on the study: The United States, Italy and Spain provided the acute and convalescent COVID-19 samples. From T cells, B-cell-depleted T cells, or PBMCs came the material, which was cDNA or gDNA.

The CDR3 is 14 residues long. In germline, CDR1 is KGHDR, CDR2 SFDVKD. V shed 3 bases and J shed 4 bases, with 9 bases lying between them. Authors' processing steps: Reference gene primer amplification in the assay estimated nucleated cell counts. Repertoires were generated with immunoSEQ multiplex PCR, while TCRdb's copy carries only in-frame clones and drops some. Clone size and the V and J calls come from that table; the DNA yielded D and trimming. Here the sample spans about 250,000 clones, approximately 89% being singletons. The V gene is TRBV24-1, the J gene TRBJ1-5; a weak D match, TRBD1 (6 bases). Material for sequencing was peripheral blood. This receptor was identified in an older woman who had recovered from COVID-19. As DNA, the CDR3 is TGTGCCACCAGTGATCCAGGGGCAAATCAGCCCCAGCATTTT. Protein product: CATSDPGANQPQHF.